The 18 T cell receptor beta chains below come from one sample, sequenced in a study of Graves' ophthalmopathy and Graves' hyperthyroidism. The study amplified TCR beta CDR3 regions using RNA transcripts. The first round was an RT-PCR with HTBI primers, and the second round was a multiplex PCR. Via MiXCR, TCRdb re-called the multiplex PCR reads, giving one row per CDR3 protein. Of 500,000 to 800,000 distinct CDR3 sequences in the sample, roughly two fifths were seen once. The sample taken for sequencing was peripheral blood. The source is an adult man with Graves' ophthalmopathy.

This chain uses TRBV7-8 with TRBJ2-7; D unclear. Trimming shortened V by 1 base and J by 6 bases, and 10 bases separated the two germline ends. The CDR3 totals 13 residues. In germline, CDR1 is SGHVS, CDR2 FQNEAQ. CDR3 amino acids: CASSLVVDGEQYF. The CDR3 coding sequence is TGTGCCAGCAGCTTAGTGGTGGACGGCGAGCAGTACTTC. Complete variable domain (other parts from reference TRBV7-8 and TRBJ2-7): GAGVSQSPRYKVAKRGQDVALRCDPISGHVSLFWYQQALGQGPEFLTYFQNEAQLDKSGLPSDRFFAERPEGSVSTLKIQRTQQEDSAVYLCASSLVVDGEQYFGPGTRLTVT.

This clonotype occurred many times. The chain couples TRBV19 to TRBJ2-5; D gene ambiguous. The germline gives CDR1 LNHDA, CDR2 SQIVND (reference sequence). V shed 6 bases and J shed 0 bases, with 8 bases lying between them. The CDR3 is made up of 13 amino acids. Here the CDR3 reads CASRAANQETQYF. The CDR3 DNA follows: TGTGCCAGTAGGGCGGCCAACCAAGAGACCCAGTACTTC.

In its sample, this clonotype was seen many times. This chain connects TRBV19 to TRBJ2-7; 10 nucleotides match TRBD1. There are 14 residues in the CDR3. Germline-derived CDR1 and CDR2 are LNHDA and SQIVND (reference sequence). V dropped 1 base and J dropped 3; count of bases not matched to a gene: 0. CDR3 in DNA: TGTGCCAGTAGTATAGGGACAGGGGGCTACGAGCAGTACTTC. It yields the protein CASSIGTGGYEQYF.

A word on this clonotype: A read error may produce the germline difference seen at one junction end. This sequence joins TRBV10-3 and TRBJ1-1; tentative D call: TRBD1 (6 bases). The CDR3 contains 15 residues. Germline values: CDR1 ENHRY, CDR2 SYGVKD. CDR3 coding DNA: TGTGCCAGCAGTGACCTAGGGCCACAGGGAATTGCGGCTTTCTTT. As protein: CASSDLGPQGIAAFF.

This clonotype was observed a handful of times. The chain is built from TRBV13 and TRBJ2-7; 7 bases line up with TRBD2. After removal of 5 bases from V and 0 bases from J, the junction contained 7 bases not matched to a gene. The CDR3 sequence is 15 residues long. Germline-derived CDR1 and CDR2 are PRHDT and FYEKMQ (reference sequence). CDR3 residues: CASSGVSGTSYEQYF. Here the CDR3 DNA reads TGTGCCAGCAGCGGAGTCAGCGGGACCTCCTACGAGCAGTACTTC.

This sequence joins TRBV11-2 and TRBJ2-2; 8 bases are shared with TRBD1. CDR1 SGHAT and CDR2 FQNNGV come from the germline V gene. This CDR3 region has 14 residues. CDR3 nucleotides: TGTGCTAGCGAGGGGGACAGGTTCCCCGGGGAGCTGTTTTTT. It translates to CASEGDRFPGELFF.

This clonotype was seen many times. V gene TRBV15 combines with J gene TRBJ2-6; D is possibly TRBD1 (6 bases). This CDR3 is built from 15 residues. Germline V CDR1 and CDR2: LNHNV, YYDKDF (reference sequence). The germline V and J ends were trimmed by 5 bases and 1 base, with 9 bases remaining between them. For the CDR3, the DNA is TGTGCCACCAGCTTACAGGGTTCTGGGGCCAACGTCCTGACTTTC. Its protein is CATSLQGSGANVLTF.

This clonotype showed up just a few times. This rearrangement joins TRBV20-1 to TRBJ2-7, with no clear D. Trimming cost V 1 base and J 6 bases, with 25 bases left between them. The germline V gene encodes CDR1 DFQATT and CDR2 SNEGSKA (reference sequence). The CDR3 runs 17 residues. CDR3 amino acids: CSARGVPRYGRSPEQYF. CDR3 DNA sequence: TGCAGTGCTAGAGGGGTTCCCAGGTATGGACGATCGCCCGAGCAGTACTTC.

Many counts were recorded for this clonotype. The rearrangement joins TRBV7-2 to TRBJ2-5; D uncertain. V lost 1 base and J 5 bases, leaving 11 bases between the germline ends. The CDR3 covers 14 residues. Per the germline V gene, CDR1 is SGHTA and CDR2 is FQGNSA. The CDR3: CASSLEAGSETQYF. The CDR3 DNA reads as TGTGCCAGCAGCTTAGAGGCAGGAAGCGAGACCCAGTACTTC.

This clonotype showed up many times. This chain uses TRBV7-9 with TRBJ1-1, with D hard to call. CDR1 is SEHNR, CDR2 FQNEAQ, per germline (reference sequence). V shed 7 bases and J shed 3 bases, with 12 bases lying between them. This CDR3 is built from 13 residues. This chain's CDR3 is CASTARVDTEAFF. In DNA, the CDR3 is TGTGCCAGCACCGCCCGGGTGGACACTGAAGCTTTCTTT. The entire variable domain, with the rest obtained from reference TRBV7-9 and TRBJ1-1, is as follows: DTGVSQNPRHKITKRGQNVTFRCDPISEHNRLYWYRQTLGQGPEFLTYFQNEAQLEKSRLLSDRFSAERPKGSFSTLEIQRTEQGDSAMYLCASTARVDTEAFFGQGTRLTVV.

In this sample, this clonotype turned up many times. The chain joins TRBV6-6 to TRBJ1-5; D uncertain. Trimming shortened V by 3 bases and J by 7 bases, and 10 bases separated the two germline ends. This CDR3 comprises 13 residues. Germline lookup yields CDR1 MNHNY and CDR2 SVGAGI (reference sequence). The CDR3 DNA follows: TGTGCCAGCAGTTATGTCCGAGACCAGCCCCAGCATTTT. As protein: CASSYVRDQPQHF.

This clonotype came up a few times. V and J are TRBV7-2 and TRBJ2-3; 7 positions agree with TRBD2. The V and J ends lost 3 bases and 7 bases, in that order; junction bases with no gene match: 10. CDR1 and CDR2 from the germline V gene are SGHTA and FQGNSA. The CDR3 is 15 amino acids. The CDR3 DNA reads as TGTGCCAGCAGCTTTGGCGGGGGAGCCCCTAATACGCAGTATTTT. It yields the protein CASSFGGGAPNTQYF.

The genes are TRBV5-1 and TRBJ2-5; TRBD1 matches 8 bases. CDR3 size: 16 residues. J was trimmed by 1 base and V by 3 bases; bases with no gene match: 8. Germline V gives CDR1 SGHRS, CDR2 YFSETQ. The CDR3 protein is CASSSQPGQGQETQYF. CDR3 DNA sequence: TGCGCCAGCAGCTCACAACCCGGACAGGGCCAAGAGACCCAGTACTTC. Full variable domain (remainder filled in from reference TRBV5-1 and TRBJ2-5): KAGVTQTPRYLIKTRGQQVTLSCSPISGHRSVSWYQQTPGQGLQFLFEYFSETQRNKGNFPGRFSGRQFSNSRSEMNVSTLELGDSALYLCASSSQPGQGQETQYFGPGTRLLVL.

The CDR3 DNA is TGCAGTGCCAAGTGGACAGCCGTAGAGACCCAGTACTTC. It yields the protein CSAKWTAVETQYF. The V call is TRBV20-1, the J call TRBJ2-5, with D possibly matching TRBD1 (6 bases). Looked up from germline, CDR1 is DFQATT and CDR2 is SNEGSKA (reference sequence). The CDR3 runs to 13 residues. Trimming stripped 6 bases from V and 4 bases from J, with 15 bases between.

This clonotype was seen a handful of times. This chain's CDR3 is CASNIGVGQPQHF. The CDR3 DNA is TGTGCCAGCAACATCGGGGTTGGTCAGCCCCAGCATTTT. The J gene is TRBJ1-5, the V gene TRBV27; D unresolved. Germline lookup yields CDR1 MNHEY and CDR2 SMNVEV (reference sequence). With 7 bases removed from V and 6 bases from J, the gap between germline ends came to 13 bases. This CDR3 is built from 13 residues.

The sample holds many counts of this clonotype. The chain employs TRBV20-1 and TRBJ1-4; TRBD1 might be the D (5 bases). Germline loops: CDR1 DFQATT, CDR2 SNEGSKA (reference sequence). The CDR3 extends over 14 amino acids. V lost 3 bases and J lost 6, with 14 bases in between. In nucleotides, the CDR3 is TGCAGTGCTAGGAAAGGGGCGGACCATGAAAAACTGTTTTTT. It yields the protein CSARKGADHEKLFF.

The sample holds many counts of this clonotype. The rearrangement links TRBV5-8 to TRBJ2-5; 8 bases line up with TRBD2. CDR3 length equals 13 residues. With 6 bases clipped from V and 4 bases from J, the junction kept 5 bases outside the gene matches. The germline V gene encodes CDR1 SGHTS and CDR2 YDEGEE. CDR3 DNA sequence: TGTGCCAGCACCCGCCGGGGGGGAGAGACCCAGTACTTC. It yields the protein CASTRRGGETQYF.

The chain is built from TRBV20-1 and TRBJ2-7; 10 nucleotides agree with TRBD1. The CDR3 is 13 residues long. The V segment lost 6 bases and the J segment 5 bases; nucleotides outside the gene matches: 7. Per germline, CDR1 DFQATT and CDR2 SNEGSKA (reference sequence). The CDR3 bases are TGCAGTGCGCCCGGGACAGGGGCACACGAGCAGTACTTC. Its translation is CSAPGTGAHEQYF.